Listed below are T cell receptor beta chains from one sample, sequenced in a study of response to subunit inactivated influenza vaccine. TCRdb fed the RT-PCR reads into MiXCR, producing one record per CDR3 protein. The sample includes 400,000 to 650,000 distinct CDR3 sequences, 6% to 9% of them seen just once. Sequences were derived from PBMCs from blood, sampled roughly 24 months after vaccination. These receptors were taken from a man between 45 and 75 years old who received an inactivated influenza vaccine. The CDR3 runs from the conserved cysteine through the conserved F or W. A D gene is named only where the DNA matches it firmly. A row's size may be missing; if present it is once, few, many or a size class.

TRBJ2-7,TRBV7-2,TRBD1,many,TGTGCCAGCAGCTTGACAGGGTTTGCCTACGAGCAGTACTTC,CASSLTGFAYEQYF
TRBJ2-5,TRBV28,TRBD1,many,TGTGCCAGCAGTTTTCAGGGGGCCCTAGGGTTC,CASSFQGALGF
TRBJ2-3,TRBV20-1,TRBD2,.,TGCAGTGCTGCACATACTAGCGGGAAGGGGACAGATACGCAGTATTTT,CSAAHTSGKGTDTQYF
TRBJ2-3,TRBV10-3,TRBD2,many,TGTGCCATCAGACCGAGCGGGGGGGCCTCAGATACGCAGTATTTT,CAIRPSGGASDTQYF
TRBJ2-1,TRBV20-1,TRBD2,.,TGCAGTGCTAGAGATGGGCGAAGCGGGAGACCCTACAATGAGCAGTTCTTC,CSARDGRSGRPYNEQFF
TRBJ2-1,TRBV19,TRBD1,many,TGTGCCAGTAGTAGCCCGGGACAGGGGAGGTACAATGAGCAGTTCTTC,CASSSPGQGRYNEQFF
TRBJ2-1,TRBV20-1,TRBD1,few,TGCAGTGCTTCGGGACAGGGCCAGTTCTTC,CSASGQGQFF
TRBJ1-2,TRBV5-5,.,.,TGTGCCAGCAGCTTCAGGACACTCTATGGCTACACCTTC,CASSFRTLYGYTF
TRBJ1-1,TRBV29-1,.,.,TGCAGCGTTGAGTTGGAATGGAGGACTGAAGCTTTCTTT,CSVELEWRTEAFF
TRBJ1-2,TRBV12-3/TRBV12-4,.,few,TGTGCCAGCAGGGGGGGGGCGACAGGCTACACCTTC,CASRGGATGYTF
TRBJ1-6,TRBV12-3/TRBV12-4,.,.,.,CASSSSSSYNSPLHF
TRBJ2-3,TRBV12-3/TRBV12-4,TRBD2,.,TGTGCCACTCGAGTGGGGAGGGCTAGCGGCAGAGATACGCAGTATTTT,CATRVGRASGRDTQYF
TRBJ2-1,TRBV6-5,TRBD2,few,TGTGCCAGCAGTTACTCGACAGGCTGGGGACTAGCGGGAGACGGTGAGCAGTTCTTC,CASSYSTGWGLAGDGEQFF
TRBJ2-1,TRBV2,.,few,TGTGCCACGCATAGGACGGGGTCGGAGCATGAGCAGTTCTTC,CATHRTGSEHEQFF
TRBJ1-1,TRBV25-1,TRBD1,few,TGTGCCAGCAGTGACCCCTCCGGGACAGGGGGAACTGAAGCTTTCTTT,CASSDPSGTGGTEAFF
TRBJ2-1,TRBV27,TRBD2,few,TGTGCTCAGTGGCGGGAGCGCGATGAGCAGTTCTTC,CAQWRERDEQFF
TRBJ2-2,TRBV4-2,TRBD2,few,TGTGCCAGCAGCCGGGGAGGGGAATACACCGGGGAGCTGTTTTTT,CASSRGGEYTGELFF
TRBJ2-7,TRBV20-1,TRBD2,.,TGCAGTGCCGGACTAGCGGCCTACGAGCAGTACTTC,CSAGLAAYEQYF
TRBJ2-3,TRBV12-3/TRBV12-4,TRBD1,.,TGTGCCAGCAACAGGGGAGCAGGGACAGGAACTAGCACAGATACGCAGTATTTT,CASNRGAGTGTSTDTQYF
TRBJ1-5,TRBV20-1,TRBD1,.,TGCAGTTACGCGGGACAGGGACGCGGTCAGCCCCAGCATTTT,CSYAGQGRGQPQHF
TRBJ2-2,TRBV10-3,.,.,TGTGCCATCAGTGAGTCCTTGGACCGGGCCACCGGGGAGCTGTTTTTT,CAISESLDRATGELFF
TRBJ1-2,TRBV29-1,TRBD1,.,TGCAGCGTTCTGGACAGGGTAAACTATGGCTACACCTTC,CSVLDRVNYGYTF